This TCR beta chain was found in a study of T cells in localized non-small cell lung cancer. Study results and limitations: It was uninvolved adjacent lung that showed the highest T cell clonality, exceeding tumor. Out of the top 100 tumor clones, a median approximately 57 were seen in adjacent lung. The study linked higher blood T cell density to longer overall survival.

As for this clone: The antigen is unknown.

The CDR3 length is 13 residues. From germline, CDR1 is SGHRS and CDR2 YFSETQ. The germline V and J ends were trimmed by 1 base and 7 bases, with 12 bases remaining between them. Produced via immunoSEQ multiplex PCR; TCRdb's table is partial and in-frame only. The data show about 82,000 clones, 80% seen once. The genes are TRBV5-1 and TRBJ2-7, with unresolved D. The sequence derives from a man aged 35-69 years with stage II squamous cell lung carcinoma. Material: PBMCs, obtained before any cancer treatment. The CDR3 protein is CASSLSVAYEQYF. Written as DNA, the CDR3 is TGCGCCAGCAGCTTGAGTGTAGCATATGAGCAGTACTTC.